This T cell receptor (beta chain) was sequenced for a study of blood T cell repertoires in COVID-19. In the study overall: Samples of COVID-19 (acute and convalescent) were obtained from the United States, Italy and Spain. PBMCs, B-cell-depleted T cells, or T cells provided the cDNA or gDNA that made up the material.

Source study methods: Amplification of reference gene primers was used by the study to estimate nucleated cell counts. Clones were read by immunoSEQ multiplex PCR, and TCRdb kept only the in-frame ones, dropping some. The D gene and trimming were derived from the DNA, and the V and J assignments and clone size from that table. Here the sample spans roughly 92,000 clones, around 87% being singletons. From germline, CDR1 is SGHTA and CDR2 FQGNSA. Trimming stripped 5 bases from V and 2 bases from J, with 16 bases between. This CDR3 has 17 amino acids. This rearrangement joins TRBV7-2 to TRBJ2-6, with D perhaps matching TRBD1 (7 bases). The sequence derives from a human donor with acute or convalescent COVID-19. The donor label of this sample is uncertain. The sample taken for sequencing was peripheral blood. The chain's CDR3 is CASSPEAGGTGANVLTF. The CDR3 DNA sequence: TGTGCCAGCAGCCCCGAGGCAGGGGGGACTGGGGCCAACGTCCTGACTTTC.